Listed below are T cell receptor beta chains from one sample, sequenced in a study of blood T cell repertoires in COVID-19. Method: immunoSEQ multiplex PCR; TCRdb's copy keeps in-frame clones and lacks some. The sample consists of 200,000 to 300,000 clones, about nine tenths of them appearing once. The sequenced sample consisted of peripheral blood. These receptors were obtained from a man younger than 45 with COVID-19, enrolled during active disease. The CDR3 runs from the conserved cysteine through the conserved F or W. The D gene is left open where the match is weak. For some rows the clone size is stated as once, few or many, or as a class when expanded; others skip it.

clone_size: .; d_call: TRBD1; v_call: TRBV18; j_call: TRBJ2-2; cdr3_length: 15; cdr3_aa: CASSPGTANTGELFF; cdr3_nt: TGTGCCAGCTCACCCGGGACAGCGAACACCGGGGAGCTGTTTTTT
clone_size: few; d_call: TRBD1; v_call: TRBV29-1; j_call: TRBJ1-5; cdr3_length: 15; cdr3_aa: CSVALTGGTNQPQHF; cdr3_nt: TGCAGCGTTGCGCTGACAGGGGGAACCAATCAGCCCCAGCATTTT
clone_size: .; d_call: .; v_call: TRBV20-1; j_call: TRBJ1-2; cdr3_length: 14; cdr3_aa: CSASPRQVDYGYTF; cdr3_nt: TGCAGTGCTAGTCCGAGACAGGTCGACTATGGCTACACCTTC
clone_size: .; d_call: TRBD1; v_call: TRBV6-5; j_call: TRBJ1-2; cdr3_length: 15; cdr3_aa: CASRQGANANYGYTF; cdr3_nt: TGTGCCAGCAGGCAGGGGGCAAATGCTAACTATGGCTACACCTTC
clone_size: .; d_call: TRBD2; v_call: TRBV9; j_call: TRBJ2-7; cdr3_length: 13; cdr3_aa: CATREGGAYEQYF; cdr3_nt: TGTGCCACACGGGAGGGGGGGGCCTACGAGCAGTACTTC
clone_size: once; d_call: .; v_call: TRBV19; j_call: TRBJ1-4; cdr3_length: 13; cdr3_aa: CASSIGQSEKLFF; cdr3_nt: TGTGCCAGTAGTATAGGACAGAGTGAAAAACTGTTTTTT
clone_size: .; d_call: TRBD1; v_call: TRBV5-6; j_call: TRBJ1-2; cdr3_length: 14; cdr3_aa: CASSPTGLGHGYTF; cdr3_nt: TGTGCCAGCAGCCCGACAGGGTTGGGGCATGGCTACACCTTC
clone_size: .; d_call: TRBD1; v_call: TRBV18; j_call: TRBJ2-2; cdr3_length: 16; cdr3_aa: CASSPDRDWNTGELFF; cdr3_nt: TGTGCCAGCTCACCAGACAGGGATTGGAACACCGGGGAGCTGTTTTTT
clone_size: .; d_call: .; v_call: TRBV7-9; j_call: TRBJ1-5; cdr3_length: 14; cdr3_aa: CASSLGGGGQPQHF; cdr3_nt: TGTGCCAGCAGCTTAGGTGGGGGGGGTCAGCCCCAGCATTTT
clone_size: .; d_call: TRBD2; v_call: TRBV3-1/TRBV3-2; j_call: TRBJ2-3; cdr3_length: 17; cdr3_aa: CASSLPTSGGSTDTQYF; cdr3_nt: TGTGCCAGCAGCCTCCCGACTAGCGGGGGCAGCACAGATACGCAGTATTTT
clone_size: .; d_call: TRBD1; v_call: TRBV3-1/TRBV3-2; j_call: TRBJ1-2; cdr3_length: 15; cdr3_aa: CASSQDLTGAGGYTF; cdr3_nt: TGTGCCAGCAGCCAAGACTTAACAGGGGCCGGTGGCTACACCTTC
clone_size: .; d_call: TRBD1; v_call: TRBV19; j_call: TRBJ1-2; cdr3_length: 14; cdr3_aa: CASTPPGGNLGYTF; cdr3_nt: TGTGCCAGTACTCCGCCAGGGGGTAATCTTGGCTACACCTTC
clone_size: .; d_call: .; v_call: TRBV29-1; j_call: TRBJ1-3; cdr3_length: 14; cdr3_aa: CSVDGRKAGNTIYF; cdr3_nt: TGCAGCGTCGACGGGAGGAAAGCTGGAAACACCATATATTTT
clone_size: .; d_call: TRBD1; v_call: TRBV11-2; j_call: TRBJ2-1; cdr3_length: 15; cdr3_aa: CASSFGQGVANEQFF; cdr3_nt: TGTGCCAGCAGCTTTGGACAGGGGGTGGCCAATGAGCAGTTCTTC
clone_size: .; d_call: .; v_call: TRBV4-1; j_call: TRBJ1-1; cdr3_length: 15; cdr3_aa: CASSQDWGGLPEAFF; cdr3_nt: TGCGCCAGCAGCCAAGATTGGGGGGGGCTTCCTGAAGCTTTCTTT
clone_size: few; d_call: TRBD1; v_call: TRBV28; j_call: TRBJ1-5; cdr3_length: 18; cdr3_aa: CASSPSALGQVSNQPQHF; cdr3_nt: TGTGCCAGCAGCCCTAGTGCTCTCGGACAGGTCAGCAATCAGCCCCAGCATTTT
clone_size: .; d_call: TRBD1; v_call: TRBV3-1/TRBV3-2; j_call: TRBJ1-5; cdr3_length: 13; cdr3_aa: CASSQTRQGPQHF; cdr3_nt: TGTGCCAGCAGCCAAACCCGACAGGGGCCCCAGCATTTT
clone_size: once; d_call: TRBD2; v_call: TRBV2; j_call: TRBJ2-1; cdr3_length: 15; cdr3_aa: CASTLLAGAYNEQFF; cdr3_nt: TGTGCCAGCACCCTACTAGCGGGGGCCTACAATGAGCAGTTCTTC
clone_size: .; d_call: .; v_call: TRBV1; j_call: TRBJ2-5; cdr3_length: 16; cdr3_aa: CTSSPPSAGGVETQYF; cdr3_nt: TGCACCAGCAGCCCCCCCTCGGCGGGGGGGGTAGAGACCCAGTACTTC
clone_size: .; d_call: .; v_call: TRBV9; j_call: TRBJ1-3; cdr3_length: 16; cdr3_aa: CASSVRDSLAGNTIYF; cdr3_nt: TGTGCCAGCAGCGTCCGGGACTCGCTCGCTGGAAACACCATATATTTT
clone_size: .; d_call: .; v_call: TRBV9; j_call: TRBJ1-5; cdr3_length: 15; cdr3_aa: CASSVGDVSNQPQHF; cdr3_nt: TGTGCCAGCAGCGTAGGAGATGTTAGCAATCAGCCCCAGCATTTT
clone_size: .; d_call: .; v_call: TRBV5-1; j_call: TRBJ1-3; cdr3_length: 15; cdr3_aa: CASSPAGDLGNTIYF; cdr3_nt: TGCGCCAGCAGCCCCGCGGGGGACCTAGGAAACACCATATATTTT
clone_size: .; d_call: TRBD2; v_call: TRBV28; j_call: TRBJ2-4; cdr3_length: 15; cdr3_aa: CASRLAGLAKNIQYF; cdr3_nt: TGTGCCAGCAGGCTAGCGGGATTAGCCAAAAACATTCAGTACTTC
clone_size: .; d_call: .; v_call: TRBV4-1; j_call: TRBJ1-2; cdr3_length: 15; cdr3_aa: CASSQAGEGPRGYTF; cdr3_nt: TGCGCCAGCAGCCAAGCGGGGGAGGGACCAAGGGGCTACACCTTC
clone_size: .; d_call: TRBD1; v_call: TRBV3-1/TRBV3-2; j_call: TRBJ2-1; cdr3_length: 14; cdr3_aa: CASSYGQGRGEQFF; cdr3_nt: TGTGCCAGCAGCTATGGACAGGGAAGGGGTGAGCAGTTCTTC
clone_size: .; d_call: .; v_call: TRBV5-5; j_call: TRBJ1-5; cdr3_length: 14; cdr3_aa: CASSLTGRNQPQHF; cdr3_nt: TGTGCCAGCAGCTTAACAGGGCGCAATCAGCCCCAGCATTTT
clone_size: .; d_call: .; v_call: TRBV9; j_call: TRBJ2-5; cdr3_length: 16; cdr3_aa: CASSVASFPPGETQYF; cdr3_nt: TGTGCCAGCAGCGTAGCTTCTTTTCCTCCAGGGGAGACCCAGTACTTC
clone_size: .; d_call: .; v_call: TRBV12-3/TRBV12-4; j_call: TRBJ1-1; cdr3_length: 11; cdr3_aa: CASSSETEAFF; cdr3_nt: TGTGCCAGCAGTTCTGAGACTGAAGCTTTCTTT
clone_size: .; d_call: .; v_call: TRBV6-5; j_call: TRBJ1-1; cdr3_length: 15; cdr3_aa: CASSYSRKVNTEAFF; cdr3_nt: TGTGCCAGCAGTTACTCGAGGAAAGTGAACACTGAAGCTTTCTTT
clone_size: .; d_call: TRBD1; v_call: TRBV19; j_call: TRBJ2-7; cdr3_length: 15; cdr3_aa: CASSLGGQGSYEQYF; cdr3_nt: TGTGCCAGTAGTCTGGGAGGACAGGGAAGTTACGAGCAGTACTTC
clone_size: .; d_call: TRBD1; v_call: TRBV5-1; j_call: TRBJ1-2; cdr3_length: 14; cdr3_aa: CASSLTGGSYGYTF; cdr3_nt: TGCGCCAGCAGCTTGACAGGGGGCAGCTATGGCTACACCTTC
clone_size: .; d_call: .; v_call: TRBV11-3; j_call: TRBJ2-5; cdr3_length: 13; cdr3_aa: CASSLGQQETQYF; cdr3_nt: TGTGCCAGCAGCTTAGGGCAGCAAGAGACCCAGTACTTC
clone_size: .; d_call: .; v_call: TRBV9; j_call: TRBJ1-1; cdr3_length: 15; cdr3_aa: CASSVAGWMNTEAFF; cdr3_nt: TGTGCCAGCAGCGTGGCAGGGTGGATGAACACTGAAGCTTTCTTT
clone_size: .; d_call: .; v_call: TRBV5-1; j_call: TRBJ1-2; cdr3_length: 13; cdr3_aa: CASSEGLGYGYTF; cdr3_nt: TGCGCCAGCAGCGAGGGCCTCGGCTATGGCTACACCTTC
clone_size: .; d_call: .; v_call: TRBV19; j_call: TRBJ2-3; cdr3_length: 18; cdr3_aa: CASSIDSPTLGGRDTQYF; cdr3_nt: TGTGCCAGTAGTATAGATAGTCCCACGTTGGGGGGTCGCGATACGCAGTATTTT
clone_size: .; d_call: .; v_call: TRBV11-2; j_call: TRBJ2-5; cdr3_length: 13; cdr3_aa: CASSFGSQETQYF; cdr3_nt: TGTGCCAGCAGCTTTGGCAGCCAAGAGACCCAGTACTTC
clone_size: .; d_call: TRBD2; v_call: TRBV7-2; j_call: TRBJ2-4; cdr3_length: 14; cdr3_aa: CASSTSGGGNIQYF; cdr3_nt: TGTGCCAGCAGCACCAGTGGGGGGGGAAACATTCAGTACTTC
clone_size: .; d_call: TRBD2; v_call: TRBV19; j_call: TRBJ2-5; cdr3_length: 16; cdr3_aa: CASSSILAGGQETQYF; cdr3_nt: TGTGCCAGTAGCAGCATCCTAGCGGGGGGCCAAGAGACCCAGTACTTC
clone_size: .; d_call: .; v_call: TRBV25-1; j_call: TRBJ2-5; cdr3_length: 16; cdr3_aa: CASSESGRQGQETQYF; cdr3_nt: TGTGCCAGCAGTGAATCGGGCAGGCAGGGGCAAGAGACCCAGTACTTC
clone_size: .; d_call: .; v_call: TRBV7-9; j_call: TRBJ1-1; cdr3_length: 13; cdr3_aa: CASSLVQSNEAFF; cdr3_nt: TGTGCCAGCAGCTTAGTTCAATCAAATGAAGCTTTCTTT
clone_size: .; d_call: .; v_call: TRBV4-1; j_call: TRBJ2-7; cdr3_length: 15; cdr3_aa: CASSQELTGSYEQYF; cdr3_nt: TGCGCCAGCAGCCAGGAACTGACAGGTAGCTACGAGCAGTACTTC
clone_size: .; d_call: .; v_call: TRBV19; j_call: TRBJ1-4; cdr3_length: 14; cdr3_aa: CASRAGSANEKLFF; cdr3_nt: TGTGCCAGTAGGGCGGGCAGTGCTAATGAAAAACTGTTTTTT
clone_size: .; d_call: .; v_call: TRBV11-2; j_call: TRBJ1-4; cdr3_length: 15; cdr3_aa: CASSLASGAYEKLFF; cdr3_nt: TGTGCCAGCAGCTTAGCGAGTGGGGCTTATGAAAAACTGTTTTTT
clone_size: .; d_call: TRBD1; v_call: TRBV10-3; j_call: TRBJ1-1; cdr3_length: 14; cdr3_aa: CAIRGGTGNTEAFF; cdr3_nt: TGTGCCATCAGAGGCGGGACAGGGAACACTGAAGCTTTCTTT